This T cell receptor beta chain comes out of a study of beta chain features in type 1 diabetes. The overall study: Patients did not differ from healthy donors in age, gender or cell yield.

The authors took one heparinised blood draw, averaging about 120 mL, from each donor. cDNA synthesis used the whole RNA isolate, giving expressed TCRB sequences. Produced via immunoSEQ multiplex PCR; TCRdb's table is partial and in-frame only. The data contain about 350,000 clones, about 20% of them singletons. The J segment lost 4 bases and the V segment lost 6 bases, leaving 4 bases of the junction unmatched. The germline V gene has CDR1 MGHDK and CDR2 SYGVNS. This CDR3 comprises 13 residues. This clone was picked up a small number of times. The antigen is unknown. Study results and caveats: Small HLA sub-analyses could not settle whether HLA shapes TCRB rearrangement.

The sequencing sample was made of naive CD4+ T cells from blood. This clonotype was sampled from a woman in her late teens or twenties in good health. The rearrangement uses TRBV25-1 and TRBJ1-2; 8 bases are a match to TRBD1. The CDR3 DNA follows: TGTGCCAGCAGCCGGACAGGGACCTATGGCTACACCTTC. This gives the protein CASSRTGTYGYTF.